Presented here are 25 T cell receptor beta chains from one specimen sequenced in a study of cytomegalovirus exposure and HLA in healthy donors. Using immunoSEQ multiplex PCR, the repertoire was profiled, and TCRdb retains in-frame clones only, with some absent. The sample includes 150,000 to 200,000 clones, around nine tenths of them seen just once. Sequenced material: PBMCs. The receptors were sampled from a woman under 30 in good health and CMV-seropositive.

The V and J genes are TRBV30 and TRBJ2-4, with D tentatively TRBD2 (5 bases). The germline V gene has CDR1 GTSNPN and CDR2 SVGIG (reference sequence). V was shortened by 5 bases and J by 2 bases, with 13 bases between the two germline ends. This CDR3 is built from 14 residues. The DNA of the CDR3 is TGTGCCTGGGGCCTCCTCGGGACCAAAAACATTCAGTACTTC. The encoded protein is CAWGLLGTKNIQYF.

The chain employs TRBV6-5 and TRBJ2-1; D is possibly TRBD2 (5 bases). The CDR3 covers 13 residues. Trimming shortened V by 5 bases and J by 9 bases, and 14 bases separated the two germline ends. CDR1 is MNHEY and CDR2 is SVGAGI in the germline V gene. Written as DNA, the CDR3 is TGTGCCAGCAGTGCCCGGGGTGGGGTTGAGCAGTTCTTC. Translated: CASSARGGVEQFF.

This chain connects TRBV7-9 to TRBJ1-2; TRBD1 agrees at 9 bases. This CDR3 comprises 13 residues. Per germline, CDR1 SEHNR and CDR2 FQNEAQ (reference sequence). V trimming: 1 base; J trimming: 8 bases; junction bases outside the gene matches: 2. The DNA for the CDR3 is TGTGCCAGCAGCTTAGGCGGACAGGGGGGCTACACCTTC. Its translation is CASSLGGQGGYTF.

The chain joins TRBV5-1 to TRBJ2-6; D not resolved. The CDR3 loop spans 15 amino acids. CDR1 and CDR2 (germline): SGHRS, YFSETQ. Trimming shortened V by 0 bases and J by 1 base, and 5 bases separated the two germline ends. The CDR3 loop is CASSLALSGANVLTF. The CDR3 DNA is TGCGCCAGCAGCTTGGCCTTATCTGGGGCCAACGTCCTGACTTTC.

This rearrangement joins TRBV14 to TRBJ2-2; D perhaps matches TRBD2 (6 bases). V gave up 4 bases and J gave up 4 bases, with 10 bases separating them. This CDR3 is 14 amino acids long. Germline V gene data show CDR1 as SGHDN and CDR2 as FVKESK. The CDR3 loop reads CASSPTGGTGELFF. The CDR3 coding sequence is TGTGCCAGCAGCCCAACCGGGGGCACCGGGGAGCTGTTTTTT.

V usage is TRBV14 and J usage is TRBJ2-4, with 8 bases that match TRBD2. The V gene's germline CDR1 is SGHDN and CDR2 FVKESK. Losses at the gene ends were 0 bases for V and 7 bases for J; bases not matched to a gene: 8. The CDR3 is made up of 16 amino acids. In DNA, the CDR3 is TGTGCCAGCAGCCAAGATGTGGGACTAGAAGGGAACATTCAGTACTTC. Protein sequence: CASSQDVGLEGNIQYF.

This chain connects TRBV11-3 to TRBJ1-1, with D unresolved. The V end lost 7 bases, the J end lost 1 base, and 10 bases lay between the germline ends. Germline CDR1 reads SGHNT; CDR2 reads YENEEA. The CDR3 has 13 residues. The CDR3 nucleotides are TGTGCCAGCACTCAGGAAAAGAACACTGAAGCTTTCTTT. This encodes CASTQEKNTEAFF.

The gene calls are TRBV29-1 and TRBJ1-1; possible D gene TRBD1, 6 bases. CDR3 size: 13 residues. V was trimmed by 6 bases and J by 1 base, leaving 12 bases between them. Germline CDR1 and CDR2: SQVTM and ANQGSEA. CDR3 in amino acids: CSVGTPPNTEAFF. Written as DNA, the CDR3 is TGCAGCGTGGGGACACCACCGAACACTGAAGCTTTCTTT.

The genes are TRBV11-3 and TRBJ1-4; maybe TRBD1 (5 bases). The CDR3 consists of 15 residues. The V end lost 5 bases, the J end lost 8 bases, and 18 bases lay between the germline ends. Germline V gives CDR1 SGHNT, CDR2 YENEEA. The CDR3 region is CASSKGLPGREKLFF. The CDR3, as DNA: TGTGCCAGCAGCAAGGGACTACCGGGACGGGAAAAACTGTTTTTT.

This rearrangement joins TRBV4-1 to TRBJ2-7; 12 nucleotides line up with TRBD1. V lost 3 bases, J lost 6 bases, and 15 bases stayed unmatched. The CDR3 is 18 amino acids. Germline CDR1 reads MGHRA; CDR2 reads YSYEKL. For the CDR3, the DNA is TGCGCCAGCAGCCACTCCCGCAGTCCGGGACAGGGGGCGTCCGAGCAGTACTTC. As protein: CASSHSRSPGQGASEQYF.

V is TRBV30 and J is TRBJ2-3, with 10 positions matching TRBD2. CDR3 size: 19 residues. Per germline, CDR1 GTSNPN and CDR2 SVGIG (reference sequence). The J segment lost 2 bases and the V segment lost 1 base, leaving 15 bases of the junction unmatched. The CDR3 region is CAWSGGLAGELFYTDTQYF. For the CDR3, the DNA is TGTGCCTGGAGTGGCGGGCTAGCGGGAGAGCTCTTTTACACAGATACGCAGTATTTT.

The chain recombines TRBV4-1 with TRBJ1-5; D is undetermined. CDR3 length equals 15 residues. Trimming removed 4 bases from V and 3 bases from J, with 13 bases in between. Germline CDR1 MGHRA, CDR2 YSYEKL. The CDR3 DNA is TGCGCCAGCAGCCTGTTAATGGGCTACAATCAGCCCCAGCATTTT. Translating gives CASSLLMGYNQPQHF.

The chain is built from TRBV6-5 and TRBJ1-4; D not resolved. There are 11 residues in the CDR3. Trimming cost V 4 bases and J 6 bases, with 3 bases left between them. Per germline, CDR1 MNHEY and CDR2 SVGAGI. The chain's CDR3 is CASSSYEKLFF. DNA for the CDR3: TGTGCCAGCAGTTCATATGAAAAACTGTTTTTT.

This clone has just one count. The rearrangement joins TRBV6-5 to TRBJ2-7, with unresolved D. The CDR3 runs to 16 residues. Germline V gives CDR1 MNHEY, CDR2 SVGAGI. Between the trimmed V and J ends, which lost 0 bases and 2 bases, there was a span of 14 bases. CDR3 nucleotide sequence: TGTGCCAGCAGTTACTCGATTTCTAGGAACGCCTACGAGCAGTACTTC. Protein: CASSYSISRNAYEQYF.

The chain carries TRBV27 and TRBJ2-1; 7 nucleotides line up with TRBD2. In germline, CDR1 is MNHEY, CDR2 SMNVEV (reference sequence). V lost 2 bases to trimming and J lost 6 bases; unmatched junction nucleotides: 7. The CDR3 has 15 residues. CDR3 protein: CASSLIGEGVNEQFF. The CDR3 coding sequence is TGTGCCAGCAGTTTAATAGGGGAGGGAGTCAATGAGCAGTTCTTC.

This clone was recorded only once. This rearrangement joins TRBV29-1 to TRBJ2-4, with D maybe TRBD2 (5 bases). The CDR3 has 14 amino acids. The germline CDR1 and CDR2 sequences are SQVTM and ANQGSEA. Trimming took 4 bases from V and 6 from J, leaving 16 bases between them. The CDR3 coding sequence is TGCAGCGTTGCGGAGGAGGTCTGGAGAAACATTCAGTACTTC. Protein: CSVAEEVWRNIQYF.

The chain is built from TRBV5-1 and TRBJ2-3; perhaps TRBD1 as D (6 bases). Trimming cost V 2 bases and J 4 bases, with 11 bases left between them. The CDR3 is 14 amino acids. CDR1 is SGHRS and CDR2 is YFSETQ in the germline V gene. The CDR3 sequence: CASSFYRDADTQYF. The CDR3 region has the DNA TGCGCCAGCAGCTTTTACAGGGACGCAGATACGCAGTATTTT.

The chain couples TRBV5-1 to TRBJ2-5, with 10 nucleotides matching TRBD2. Germline loops: CDR1 SGHRS, CDR2 YFSETQ. The CDR3 extends over 14 amino acids. Unmatched junction bases numbered 7, after V lost 6 bases and J lost 5 bases. DNA of the CDR3: TGCGCCAGCACTCTCCTAGCGGGAGTGGAGACCCAGTACTTC. Protein product: CASTLLAGVETQYF.

A single count supports this clone. The chain has TRBV6-5 and TRBJ2-5, with D possibly being TRBD1 (6 bases). The CDR3 is made up of 15 amino acids. Deletions cut 5 bases from V and 5 bases from J, with 18 bases between. The germline CDR1 and CDR2 sequences are MNHEY and SVGAGI. The CDR3 region has the DNA TGTGCCAGCAGTCAGGCCGACAGGTATCTTGAGACCCAGTACTTC. Protein sequence: CASSQADRYLETQYF.

The chain uses TRBV4-1 and TRBJ2-7; 8 bases match TRBD2. The CDR3 contains 15 residues. The V gene end was trimmed by 1 base and the J gene end by 6 bases; junction bases not matched to a gene: 8. Germline assignment: CDR1 MGHRA and CDR2 YSYEKL. CDR3 region: CASSQARGELGEQYF. CDR3 nucleotides: TGCGCCAGCAGCCAAGCGCGGGGGGAGTTAGGCGAGCAGTACTTC.

The sample holds one count of this clone. The J gene is TRBJ2-1, the V gene TRBV7-8; D is uncertain. CDR3 length: 15 amino acids. Trimming left V 5 bases short and J 0 bases short, with 11 bases between. The germline gives CDR1 SGHVS, CDR2 FQNEAQ. The CDR3, as DNA: TGTGCCAGCAGCCTAATGCGGTCCTCCTACAATGAGCAGTTCTTC. Translating gives CASSLMRSSYNEQFF.

The chain links TRBV6-5 to TRBJ1-2; tentative D call: TRBD1 (6 bases). Germline CDR1 is MNHEY and CDR2 is SVGAGI. V lost 2 bases and J 6 bases, leaving 10 bases between the germline ends. The CDR3 loop spans 13 amino acids. The CDR3 sequence is CASSYPEGDGYTF. CDR3 DNA: TGTGCCAGCAGTTACCCTGAGGGGGATGGCTACACCTTC.

The genes are TRBV11-2 and TRBJ1-4; no clear D gene. Trimming cost V 5 bases and J 0 bases, with 13 bases left between them. The CDR3 covers 16 residues. Germline V lookup: CDR1 SGHAT, CDR2 FQNNGV. This chain's CDR3 is CASSREVHATNEKLFF. The DNA of the CDR3 is TGTGCCAGCAGCAGAGAGGTTCATGCAACTAATGAAAAACTGTTTTTT.

The chain recombines TRBV23-1 with TRBJ2-7, with TRBD2 matching over 9 bases. TRBV23-1 is reported as an ORF; its role is uncertain. The CDR3 is made up of 13 amino acids. V lost 5 bases and J lost 4; bases outside the gene matches: 3. CDR3 DNA: TGCGCCAGCAGTAGTAGCGGGAGATACGAGCAGTACTTC. As protein: CASSSSGRYEQYF.

As DNA, the CDR3 is TGTGCCAGCACCGGGACAGGGAATGAAAAACTGTTTTTT. Translating gives CASTGTGNEKLFF. The V gene is TRBV30, the J gene TRBJ1-4, with TRBD1 matching 9 bases. V was clipped by 8 bases and J by 5 bases; unmatched bases: 6. This CDR3 is 13 amino acids long. CDR1 GTSNPN and CDR2 SVGIG come from the germline V gene (reference sequence).